This TCR beta chain was recorded in a study of human T cells and chemical hapten exposure. Time point in this sample: patch test 3, about 24 weeks after DPC sensitization. Treatment noted: therapeutic diphenylcyclopropenone sensitization with weekly scalp DPC. One entry per CDR3 protein, called by TCRdb with MiXCR from the RACE reads. Of just over 95,000 distinct CDR3 sequences listed, 27% are singletons. The germline CDR1 and CDR2 sequences are MDHEN and SYDVKM. The V and J ends lost 5 bases and 6 bases, in that order; junction bases with no gene match: 8. CDR3 length: 15 residues. The V gene is TRBV28, the J gene TRBJ2-7; 12 bases line up with TRBD2. The clonotype was recovered from a man aged 35-49 years with alopecia areata. Some clones in this sample may be carry-over from other donors' samples. This material consisted of whole blood, taken in connection with sensitization to the hapten diphenylcyclopropenone (DPC). Here the CDR3 reads CASSQPTSGRIEQYF. DNA for the CDR3: TGTGCCAGCAGTCAACCCACTAGCGGGAGGATCGAGCAGTACTTC.